The 25 T cell receptor beta chains reported below all come from one sample, sequenced in a study of CD8+ T cells in alopecia areata. cDNA prepared by RNA extraction and subsequent reverse transcription served as the template for sequencing. The table came from immunoSEQ multiplex PCR; TCRdb's copy has only in-frame clones and leaves some out. The data hold about 190,000 clones, with roughly three fifths observed a single time. Stated treatment: oral pan-JAK inhibitor, 5-10 mg twice daily. Material: CD4+ T cells sorted from blood, obtained at week 4, from a patient treated with tofacitinib. The receptors were sampled from a human donor with alopecia areata.

This chain connects TRBV29-1 to TRBJ2-1, with D hard to call. Trimming pared 5 bases from V and 4 bases from J, leaving 15 bases between. CDR3 size: 14 residues. The V gene's germline CDR1 is SQVTM and CDR2 ANQGSEA. The CDR3 protein is CSVFGLSQYNEQFF. The CDR3 DNA sequence: TGCAGCGTTTTCGGCCTATCACAATACAATGAGCAGTTCTTC.

The chain is built from TRBV30 and TRBJ1-2, with D maybe TRBD1 (6 bases). Germline-derived CDR1 and CDR2 are GTSNPN and SVGIG (reference sequence). The CDR3 totals 13 residues. V lost 3 bases and J lost 5, with 13 bases in between. The CDR3 region has the DNA TGTGCCTGGAGGAGGGACCAGGGGTATGGCTACACCTTC. It codes for CAWRRDQGYGYTF.

J is TRBJ2-1 and V is TRBV14; 7 positions agree with TRBD2. Germline-derived CDR1 and CDR2 are SGHDN and FVKESK. The CDR3 extends over 15 amino acids. V lost 3 bases to trimming and J lost 3 bases; unmatched junction nucleotides: 5. The CDR3 protein is CASSHNRDYYNEQFF. The CDR3 region has the DNA TGTGCCAGCAGCCATAACCGGGACTACTACAATGAGCAGTTCTTC.

In DNA form, the CDR3 reads TGTGCCACCAGCCCCGGGGGACAGGGGTTATTCGAGCAGTACTTC. Protein sequence: CATSPGGQGLFEQYF. The V gene is TRBV15, the J gene TRBJ2-7; the match to TRBD1 covers 10 bases. This CDR3 region has 15 residues. Per germline, CDR1 LNHNV and CDR2 YYDKDF (reference sequence). Losses at the gene ends were 5 bases for V and 6 bases for J; bases not matched to a gene: 10.

CDR3 in amino acids: CASSNRGRTGELFF. The CDR3 bases are TGTGCCAGCAGTAACAGGGGTCGAACCGGGGAGCTGTTTTTT. V gene TRBV27 combines with J gene TRBJ2-2; 7 nucleotides agree with TRBD1. This CDR3 comprises 14 residues. CDR1 is MNHEY and CDR2 is SMNVEV in the germline V gene (reference sequence). J lost 5 bases, V lost 5 bases, and 5 bases had no gene match.

The table lists this clone with a count of one. This chain uses TRBV9 with TRBJ2-5; no clear D. The CDR3 extends over 14 amino acids. Germline CDR1 SGDLS, CDR2 YYNGEE. The V and J ends lost 0 bases and 5 bases respectively, with 11 bases between them. CDR3 sequence: CASSVGGQKETQYF. CDR3 nucleotides: TGTGCCAGCAGCGTAGGTGGGCAGAAGGAGACCCAGTACTTC.

The chain employs TRBV2 and TRBJ1-5; D gene unclear. The CDR3 has 15 amino acids. V lost 5 bases and J 3 bases, leaving 14 bases between the germline ends. Germline V gene lookup returns CDR1 SNHLY and CDR2 FYNNEI. CDR3 protein: CASSPRAGDNQPQHF. In nucleotides, the CDR3 is TGTGCCAGCAGTCCTCGGGCAGGAGACAATCAGCCCCAGCATTTT. The complete variable domain, with remaining parts taken from reference TRBV2 and TRBJ1-5, reads EPEVTQTPSHQVTQMGQEVILRCVPISNHLYFYWYRQILGQKVEFLVSFYNNEISEKSEIFDDQFSVERPDGSNFTLKIRSTKLEDSAMYFCASSPRAGDNQPQHFGDGTRLSIL.

The chain uses TRBV4-2 and TRBJ2-1; 8 nucleotides line up with TRBD2. There are 15 residues in the CDR3. Germline V gene lookup returns CDR1 LGHNA and CDR2 YNFKEQ. The trim removed 4 bases at V and 6 bases at J, leaving 8 bases unmatched. The CDR3 coding sequence is TGTGCCAGCAGCCGGACGGCGGGAGGTCTCAATGAGCAGTTCTTC. This codes for CASSRTAGGLNEQFF.

A few counts support this clone. J is TRBJ1-5 and V is TRBV10-3; D unclear. Trimming took 0 bases from V and 0 from J, leaving 6 bases between them. The CDR3 spans 15 residues. Germline V CDR1 and CDR2: ENHRY, SYGVKD. This CDR3 reads CAISESSSSNQPQHF. The DNA for the CDR3 is TGTGCCATCAGTGAGTCTTCCAGTAGCAATCAGCCCCAGCATTTT.

This clone came up a few times. The chain joins TRBV29-1 to TRBJ2-7, with 12 bases identical to TRBD1. Germline V gives CDR1 SQVTM, CDR2 ANQGSEA. J was trimmed by 7 bases and V by 1 base; bases with no gene match: 11. This CDR3 has 16 residues. The CDR3 DNA sequence: TGCAGCGTTGAAGTTCCTCCGGGACAGGGGGCCGGGGAGCAGTACTTC. This translates into CSVEVPPGQGAGEQYF.

The genes are TRBV30 and TRBJ1-1, with D unresolved. Trimming took off 3 bases at V and 2 bases at J, with 13 bases between the two ends. The CDR3 is 14 amino acids. CDR1 is GTSNPN, CDR2 SVGIG, per germline (reference sequence). The DNA for the CDR3 is TGTGCCTGGAGCCGTGGGAGAACAAACACTGAAGCTTTCTTT. Encoded protein: CAWSRGRTNTEAFF.

V and J are TRBV23-1 and TRBJ2-2; the match to TRBD2 covers 11 bases. TRBV23-1 is assigned to the ORF class and has an uncertain function. J lost 0 bases, V lost 0 bases, and 9 bases had no gene match. This CDR3 contains 20 residues. The CDR3 DNA reads as TGCGCCAGCAGTCAATCCGAGACTAGCGGGGCCGCTACGAACACCGGGGAGCTGTTTTTT. Amino acid sequence: CASSQSETSGAATNTGELFF.

V gene TRBV7-9 combines with J gene TRBJ2-2; maybe TRBD2 (5 bases). Germline loops: CDR1 SEHNR, CDR2 FQNEAQ (reference sequence). Trimming stripped 2 bases from V and 4 bases from J, with 8 bases between. CDR3 size: 14 residues. CDR3: CASSLTGSTGELFF. As DNA, the CDR3 is TGTGCCAGCAGCTTAACGGGGAGCACCGGGGAGCTGTTTTTT.

The chain combines TRBV4-1 with TRBJ2-1; TRBD2 might be the D (5 bases). This CDR3 comprises 16 residues. Between the trimmed V and J ends, which lost 3 bases and 7 bases, there was a span of 19 bases. Per germline, CDR1 MGHRA and CDR2 YSYEKL. In DNA form, the CDR3 reads TGCGCCAGCAGCCACCAACCTAGTGGGAGTTGGAATGAGCAGTTCTTC. Protein product: CASSHQPSGSWNEQFF.

V usage is TRBV29-1 and J usage is TRBJ2-7; 10 bases line up with TRBD2. The V and J ends lost 4 bases and 4 bases, in that order; junction bases with no gene match: 16. The germline V gene has CDR1 SQVTM and CDR2 ANQGSEA. This CDR3 region has 17 residues. The CDR3 reads CSVVRDTGGTSAYEQYF. The CDR3 DNA sequence: TGCAGCGTTGTACGGGACACGGGAGGGACTAGCGCATACGAGCAGTACTTC.

This clone was recorded a few times. The V gene is TRBV7-2, the J gene TRBJ1-5; TRBD1 might be the D (5 bases). Trimming left V 1 base short and J 4 bases short, with 11 bases between. This CDR3 is 15 amino acids long. Germline V lookup: CDR1 SGHTA, CDR2 FQGNSA. The CDR3 sequence is CASSLGQGLNQPQHF. The CDR3 DNA is TGTGCCAGCAGCTTAGGGCAGGGCCTAAATCAGCCCCAGCATTTT. Complete variable domain (other parts from reference TRBV7-2 and TRBJ1-5): GAGVSQSPSNKVTEKGKDVELRCDPISGHTALYWYRQSLGQGLEFLIYFQGNSAPDKSGLPSDRFSAERTGGSVSTLTIQRTQQEDSAVYLCASSLGQGLNQPQHFGDGTRLSIL.

This chain links TRBV7-9 with TRBJ2-4, with D tentatively TRBD1 or TRBD2 (5 bases each). Trimming stripped 5 bases from V and 6 bases from J, with 11 bases between. CDR1 is SEHNR, CDR2 FQNEAQ, per germline (reference sequence). The CDR3 is 13 residues long. CDR3 loop: CASSTGQVNIQYF. For the CDR3, the DNA is TGTGCCAGCAGCACGGGGCAAGTAAACATTCAGTACTTC. Supplemented by reference TRBV7-9 and TRBJ2-4, the full variable domain reads DTGVSQNPRHKITKRGQNVTFRCDPISEHNRLYWYRQTLGQGPEFLTYFQNEAQLEKSRLLSDRFSAERPKGSFSTLEIQRTEQGDSAMYLCASSTGQVNIQYFGAGTRLSVL.

The chain has TRBV29-1 and TRBJ1-1, with D unclear. This CDR3 comprises 13 residues. Trimming cost V 4 bases and J 0 bases, with 9 bases left between them. Germline-derived CDR1 and CDR2 are SQVTM and ANQGSEA. As DNA, the CDR3 is TGCAGCGTTGCCTACTCCATGAACACTGAAGCTTTCTTT. Residues: CSVAYSMNTEAFF. The full variable domain, completed using reference TRBV29-1 and TRBJ1-1, is SAVISQKPSRDICQRGTSLTIQCQVDSQVTMMFWYRQQPGQSLTLIATANQGSEATYESGFVIDKFPISRPNLTFSTLTVSNMSPEDSSIYLCSVAYSMNTEAFFGQGTRLTVV.

This chain connects TRBV6-1 to TRBJ2-7; possibly TRBD1 or TRBD2 for D (6 bases each). The CDR3 extends over 16 amino acids. The germline gives CDR1 MNHNS, CDR2 SASEGT. V dropped 1 base and J dropped 2 bases, with 15 bases sitting between them. For the CDR3, the DNA is TGTGCCAGCAGTGAAGGGTTTGGGGGGCAAACCTACGAGCAGTACTTC. This encodes CASSEGFGGQTYEQYF.

J is TRBJ2-1 and V is TRBV27; 10 positions match TRBD2. Trimming at V came to 4 bases and at J to 8 bases, leaving 8 bases not matched to a gene. The CDR3 contains 15 residues. The germline gives CDR1 MNHEY, CDR2 SMNVEV (reference sequence). CDR3 in DNA: TGTGCCAGCAGTTCACCCGGGACTAGCGTCGATGAGCAGTTCTTC. It codes for CASSSPGTSVDEQFF.

V gene TRBV7-2 combines with J gene TRBJ2-5; TRBD1 or TRBD2 may be the D gene (6 bases each). Looked up from germline, CDR1 is SGHTA and CDR2 is FQGNSA. The ends were cut back, 1 base at V and 2 bases at J, with 11 bases in the middle. CDR3 length equals 15 residues. In DNA, the CDR3 is TGTGCCAGCAGCTTAGGGGGGGCAGTACAAGAGACCCAGTACTTC. Encoded protein: CASSLGGAVQETQYF. Full variable domain (outside the CDR3, taken from reference TRBV7-2 and TRBJ2-5): GAGVSQSPSNKVTEKGKDVELRCDPISGHTALYWYRQSLGQGLEFLIYFQGNSAPDKSGLPSDRFSAERTGGSVSTLTIQRTQQEDSAVYLCASSLGGAVQETQYFGPGTRLLVL.

The gene calls are TRBV2 and TRBJ2-7, with D hard to call. The CDR3 runs 10 residues. The V end lost 6 bases, the J end lost 4 bases, and 4 bases lay between the germline ends. Germline lookup yields CDR1 SNHLY and CDR2 FYNNEI. The CDR3 is CASSTYEQYF. CDR3 DNA sequence: TGTGCCAGCAGCACATACGAGCAGTACTTC. The complete variable domain, with remaining parts taken from reference TRBV2 and TRBJ2-7, reads EPEVTQTPSHQVTQMGQEVILRCVPISNHLYFYWYRQILGQKVEFLVSFYNNEISEKSEIFDDQFSVERPDGSNFTLKIRSTKLEDSAMYFCASSTYEQYFGPGTRLTVT.

CDR3 sequence reads: CASSLRQGTFSVGANVLTF. CDR3 DNA: TGTGCCAGCAGCCTCCGACAGGGGACATTCTCTGTTGGGGCCAACGTCCTGACTTTC. This chain connects TRBV7-3 to TRBJ2-6; TRBD1 matches at 8 bases. J gave up 3 bases and V 5 bases, and 15 bases lay outside the gene matches. The CDR3 spans 19 residues. CDR1 and CDR2 from the germline V gene are SGHTA and FQGTGA.

The rearrangement uses TRBV30 and TRBJ1-4; D is uncertain. Trimming stripped 1 base from V and 7 bases from J, with 13 bases between. This CDR3 is built from 14 residues. Germline assignment: CDR1 GTSNPN and CDR2 SVGIG (reference sequence). Here the CDR3 DNA reads TGTGCCTGGAGTGGGACCGCCTCAGGTGAAAAACTGTTTTTT. It codes for CAWSGTASGEKLFF.

On this clone itself: Additional DNA sequences in this sample encode the identical CDR3. This chain uses TRBV5-1 with TRBJ2-6, with D possibly TRBD2 on 5 matching bases. Per the germline V gene, CDR1 is SGHRS and CDR2 is YFSETQ. The CDR3 covers 14 residues. The ends were cut back, 4 bases at V and 1 base at J, with 6 bases in the middle. The CDR3 DNA is TGCGCCAGCAGCCCGGGATCTGGGGCCAACGTCCTGACTTTC. It specifies CASSPGSGANVLTF.